What follows are 17 T cell receptor beta chains derived from one specimen sequenced in a study of CXCR3-negative and CXCR3-positive naive CD8 T cells. 5' RACE with UMI labels generated the TRB cDNA libraries. TCRdb reprocessed the 5' RACE reads; each CDR3 protein has one entry and no DNA is given. The table counts fewer than 95,000 distinct CDR3 sequences; approximately 0.99% lies in the top ten. The specimen was naive CXCR3- CD8+ T cells from blood. Subset of the sample: CD45RO-CCR7+CD27+CD95- naive CD8+ T cells lacking CXCR3 (TNR3-). The receptors derive from a human donor in good health. Some clones in this sample may be carry-over from other donors' samples.

The V call is TRBV12-3 or TRBV12-4, the J call TRBJ2-7. This CDR3 has 13 residues. The CDR3 is CASSLSESYEQYF.

The chain uses TRBV15 and TRBJ2-5. CDR1 LNHNV and CDR2 YYDKDF come from the germline V gene (reference sequence). The CDR3 contains 15 residues. The CDR3 spells CATSRDARVQETQYF.

The chain recombines TRBV7-9 with TRBJ2-6; TCRdb returns TRBD1, unconfirmable since there is no DNA. This CDR3 has 16 residues. Germline values: CDR1 SEHNR, CDR2 FQNEAQ (reference sequence). This CDR3 reads CASSSSTGEGANVLTF.

The chain is built from TRBV28 and TRBJ2-3; the TCRdb call, TRBD2, lacks DNA for checking. Germline V lookup: CDR1 MDHEN, CDR2 SYDVKM. CDR3 length: 16 residues. This CDR3 reads CASSLPGAGAGDTQYF.

This sequence joins TRBV29-1 and TRBJ1-2; TCRdb's D call, TRBD1, is unchecked because there is no DNA. The CDR3 is made up of 13 amino acids. CDR1 SQVTM and CDR2 ANQGSEA come from the germline V gene. This CDR3 is CSVTGTELYGYTF. The whole variable domain, filled in from reference TRBV29-1 and TRBJ1-2, reads SAVISQKPSRDICQRGTSLTIQCQVDSQVTMMFWYRQQPGQSLTLIATANQGSEATYESGFVIDKFPISRPNLTFSTLTVSNMSPEDSSIYLCSVTGTELYGYTFGSGTRLTVV.

The rearrangement links TRBV6-6 to TRBJ2-3; TCRdb's D call, TRBD2, is unchecked because there is no DNA. Germline V gene sequence: CDR1 MNHNY, CDR2 SVGAGI (reference sequence). This CDR3 has 18 residues. The CDR3 loop reads CARSYSRTSGGPTDTQYF.

The chain joins TRBV4-3 to TRBJ1-3. The CDR3 runs 14 residues. The germline V gene has CDR1 LGHNA and CDR2 YSLEER. This CDR3 reads CASSQDSAQDTIYF.

The gene calls are TRBV5-1 and TRBJ2-1; without DNA, the TCRdb call of TRBD1 cannot be checked. CDR3 length equals 16 residues. Germline values: CDR1 SGHRS, CDR2 YFSETQ. CDR3 protein: CASSLADANRGDEQFF.

The chain links TRBV10-3 to TRBJ2-7. The CDR3 runs to 12 residues. The V gene's germline CDR1 is ENHRY and CDR2 SYGVKD. CDR3 amino acids: CAISPKVHEQYF.

The chain carries TRBV10-3 and TRBJ1-3. The CDR3 is 16 residues long. Germline CDR1 reads ENHRY; CDR2 reads SYGVKD. The CDR3 reads CAISELEGRSGNTIYF.

This chain connects TRBV29-1 to TRBJ2-3; TCRdb lists TRBD1, though no DNA is available to test this call. The length of the CDR3 is 12 residues. CDR1 and CDR2 from the germline V gene are SQVTM and ANQGSEA. CDR3 residues: CSELQGTDTQYF.

The V call is TRBV4-1, the J call TRBJ1-1; the D call from TCRdb, TRBD1, cannot be confirmed without DNA. The germline V gene has CDR1 MGHRA and CDR2 YSYEKL. This CDR3 has 15 amino acids. The CDR3 sequence is CASSLPIGDGTEAFF.

The gene calls are TRBV6-6 and TRBJ2-7. Germline CDR1 reads MNHNY; CDR2 reads SVGAGI (reference sequence). This CDR3 is 13 amino acids long. The CDR3 protein is CASSTGASYEQYF.

V usage is TRBV5-1 and J usage is TRBJ2-7; there is no DNA to check the TCRdb D call of TRBD1. The germline V gene encodes CDR1 SGHRS and CDR2 YFSETQ. This CDR3 has 14 residues. CDR3 residues: CASSPGTGPYEQYF.

CDR3 loop: CSVAGVQETNYF. V is TRBV29-1 and J is TRBJ2-5. The germline gives CDR1 SQVTM, CDR2 ANQGSEA. This CDR3 has 12 residues.

The chain links TRBV5-5 to TRBJ1-1. Germline values: CDR1 SGHKS, CDR2 YYEKEE (reference sequence). The CDR3 consists of 15 residues. CDR3 amino acids: CASSSPGIRNTEAFF.

The rearrangement joins TRBV7-8 to TRBJ1-1; with no DNA, the TCRdb D assignment of TRBD1 cannot be verified. Germline V CDR1 and CDR2: SGHVS, FQNEAQ. This CDR3 is built from 14 residues. The CDR3 sequence: CASSLVGGHTEAFF.